These 29 T cell receptor beta chains share one sample of origin, sequenced in a study of cytomegalovirus exposure and HLA in healthy donors. The PCR used 60 Vbeta and 13 Jbeta primers. The data were produced by immunoSEQ multiplex PCR, yet TCRdb's version contains in-frame clones alone and is incomplete. Of approximately 210,000 clones listed, about three quarters are singletons. Sequenced sample: PBMCs. The receptors were sampled from a woman in her thirties or forties in good health and CMV-seronegative.

The chain carries TRBV7-2 and TRBJ1-2; D possibly corresponds to TRBD1 (5 bases). CDR3 length: 14 residues. V was clipped by 1 base and J by 4 bases, with 10 bases between them. Germline CDR1 reads SGHTA; CDR2 reads FQGNSA. CDR3 sequence: CASSLVGAGYGYTF. CDR3 nucleotide sequence: TGTGCCAGCAGCTTAGTAGGGGCTGGCTATGGCTACACCTTC. The complete variable domain, with remaining parts taken from reference TRBV7-2 and TRBJ1-2, reads GAGVSQSPSNKVTEKGKDVELRCDPISGHTALYWYRQSLGQGLEFLIYFQGNSAPDKSGLPSDRFSAERTGGSVSTLTIQRTQQEDSAVYLCASSLVGAGYGYTFGSGTRLTVV.

In this sample, this clone turned up a few times. This sequence joins TRBV6-6 and TRBJ2-3, with a tentative D call TRBD1 (5 bases). The CDR3 is 14 amino acids. The V gene lost 2 bases and the J gene lost 4 bases, with 10 bases spanning the gap. Germline V gives CDR1 MNHNY, CDR2 SVGAGI (reference sequence). The CDR3 is CASSYQRQPDTQYF. The CDR3 DNA is TGTGCCAGCAGTTACCAGAGACAGCCAGATACGCAGTATTTT.

This rearrangement joins TRBV27 to TRBJ2-6; 9 bases line up with TRBD1. The CDR3 has 15 amino acids. In germline, CDR1 is MNHEY, CDR2 SMNVEV (reference sequence). V lost 11 bases to trimming and J lost 0 bases; unmatched junction nucleotides: 5. As DNA, the CDR3 is TGTGCCCCGGGACAGGGAAGCTCTGGGGCCAACGTCCTGACTTTC. Amino acid sequence: CAPGQGSSGANVLTF.

The chain employs TRBV7-2 and TRBJ2-2; TRBD1 agrees at 7 bases. Trimming removed 4 bases from V and 8 bases from J; junction bases left unmatched: 7. CDR1 SGHTA and CDR2 FQGNSA come from the germline V gene. CDR3 length: 14 residues. The CDR3 protein is CASSSRQGLGELFF. The CDR3, as DNA: TGTGCCAGCAGCTCACGACAGGGATTGGGGGAGCTGTTTTTT.

This clone occurred a few times. The rearrangement links TRBV9 to TRBJ1-1; D may be TRBD1 (5 bases). Germline CDR1 SGDLS, CDR2 YYNGEE. The CDR3 is made up of 15 amino acids. Trimming left V 2 bases short and J 1 base short, with 12 bases between. The CDR3 sequence is CASSVSGLKNTEAFF. The CDR3 DNA reads TGTGCCAGCAGCGTCTCGGGACTCAAGAACACTGAAGCTTTCTTT.

The chain uses TRBV5-4 and TRBJ1-4; the D is unclear. Germline V gene sequence: CDR1 SGHNT, CDR2 YYREEE (reference sequence). V was shortened by 6 bases and J by 7 bases, with 16 bases between the two germline ends. This CDR3 contains 14 residues. This CDR3 reads CASTTGLESEKLFF. The CDR3, as DNA: TGTGCCAGCACCACGGGGTTGGAGAGTGAAAAACTGTTTTTT.

The chain couples TRBV18 to TRBJ1-1; tentative D call: TRBD1 (5 bases). V shed 3 bases and J shed 1 base, with 9 bases lying between them. The CDR3 has 14 residues. Germline lookup yields CDR1 KGHSH and CDR2 LQKENI. The CDR3 DNA reads TGTGCCAGCTCACCTCCTGACAGGAACACTGAAGCTTTCTTT. This codes for CASSPPDRNTEAFF.

This clone was recorded a few times. J is TRBJ2-5 and V is TRBV11-3, with 8 bases identical to TRBD2. Germline values: CDR1 SGHNT, CDR2 YENEEA. This CDR3 spans 14 amino acids. V gave up 6 bases and J gave up 3 bases; unmatched junction bases: 6. CDR3 in amino acids: CASSFGGEEETQYF. For the CDR3, the DNA is TGTGCCAGCAGTTTCGGGGGGGAGGAAGAGACCCAGTACTTC. The whole variable domain, filled in from reference TRBV11-3 and TRBJ2-5, reads EAGVVQSPRYKIIEKKQPVAFWCNPISGHNTLYWYLQNLGQGPELLIRYENEEAVDDSQLPKDRFSAERLKGVDSTLKIQPAELGDSAVYLCASSFGGEEETQYFGPGTRLLVL.

The CDR3 DNA reads TGTGCCAGCAGCTGGGGGACGGCGGGGGAGACCCAGTACTTC. This encodes CASSWGTAGETQYF. The chain is built from TRBV5-5 and TRBJ2-5, with D possibly being TRBD2 (6 bases). This CDR3 is built from 14 residues. The germline V gene has CDR1 SGHKS and CDR2 YYEKEE (reference sequence). V lost 3 bases, J lost 5 bases, and 14 bases lay in between.

The chain couples TRBV19 to TRBJ2-1, with TRBD2 matching over 9 bases. The CDR3 has 12 amino acids. The J segment lost 10 bases and the V segment lost 7 bases, leaving 5 bases of the junction unmatched. Germline V CDR1 and CDR2: LNHDA, SQIVND (reference sequence). CDR3: CASTGLASEQFF. DNA of the CDR3: TGTGCCAGTACCGGACTAGCGAGCGAGCAGTTCTTC.

The genes are TRBV10-3 and TRBJ1-5, with 8 bases lining up with TRBD1. The germline V gene encodes CDR1 ENHRY and CDR2 SYGVKD. Trimming took 6 bases from V and 2 from J; bases not matched to a gene: 6. This CDR3 spans 15 amino acids. This chain's CDR3 is CAISPGQEGNQPQHF. As DNA, the CDR3 is TGTGCCATCAGCCCGGGACAGGAGGGCAATCAGCCCCAGCATTTT.

This clone was picked up a small number of times. The chain employs TRBV15 and TRBJ2-5; 9 bases line up with TRBD2. This CDR3 is built from 17 residues. Trimming cost V 3 bases and J 2 bases; bases outside gene matches: 10. Germline V gives CDR1 LNHNV, CDR2 YYDKDF (reference sequence). CDR3 region: CATSSGTSLLLQETQYF. DNA of the CDR3: TGTGCCACCAGCAGCGGGACTAGCCTCCTATTACAAGAGACCCAGTACTTC.

The J gene is TRBJ1-6, the V gene TRBV30; tentatively, D is TRBD1 (6 bases). V shed 2 bases and J shed 5 bases, with 13 bases lying between them. This CDR3 has 15 amino acids. Germline assignment: CDR1 GTSNPN and CDR2 SVGIG (reference sequence). CDR3 protein: CAWSSLGHNNSPLHF. The CDR3 DNA follows: TGTGCCTGGAGTTCATTGGGACATAATAATTCACCCCTCCACTTT.

This chain uses TRBV7-2 with TRBJ1-5; D not certain. CDR1 SGHTA and CDR2 FQGNSA come from the germline V gene. The V gene lost 5 bases and the J gene lost 1 base, with 6 bases spanning the gap. This CDR3 has 13 residues. The CDR3 coding sequence is TGTGCCAGCAGCCCATCCAGCAATCAGCCCCAGCATTTT. Protein sequence: CASSPSSNQPQHF. The full variable domain, completed using reference TRBV7-2 and TRBJ1-5, is GAGVSQSPSNKVTEKGKDVELRCDPISGHTALYWYRQSLGQGLEFLIYFQGNSAPDKSGLPSDRFSAERTGGSVSTLTIQRTQQEDSAVYLCASSPSSNQPQHFGDGTRLSIL.

The J gene is TRBJ2-2, the V gene TRBV6-6, with no clear D. This CDR3 has 15 residues. Germline CDR1 reads MNHNY; CDR2 reads SVGAGI (reference sequence). V was pared by 2 bases and J by 1 base, with 8 bases between. CDR3 bases: TGTGCCAGCAGTTACCTGGCAGAGAACACCGGGGAGCTGTTTTTT. Translated, it gives CASSYLAENTGELFF.

J is TRBJ1-5 and V is TRBV28; D is possibly TRBD1 (5 bases). Trimming removed 8 bases at V and 6 bases at J, with 8 bases between. The CDR3 loop spans 11 amino acids. The germline V gene encodes CDR1 MDHEN and CDR2 SYDVKM. The CDR3 region has the DNA TGTGCCAGCCGGGGGGGTCAGCCCCAGCATTTT. It yields the protein CASRGGQPQHF.

The chain uses TRBV7-8 and TRBJ1-5; no definite D call. The germline V and J ends were trimmed by 2 bases and 3 bases, with 5 bases remaining between them. Germline V CDR1 and CDR2: SGHVS, FQNEAQ. This CDR3 is 13 amino acids long. Written as DNA, the CDR3 is TGTGCCAGCAGCTTAAGCAACAATCAGCCCCAGCATTTT. Translation gives CASSLSNNQPQHF.

The chain combines TRBV7-3 with TRBJ2-2; possible D gene TRBD1, 6 bases. The CDR3 is 14 amino acids. CDR1 is SGHTA and CDR2 is FQGTGA in the germline V gene. The V gene lost 5 bases and the J gene lost 4 bases, with 11 bases spanning the gap. CDR3 sequence reads: CASSPQGSTGELFF. The CDR3, as DNA: TGTGCCAGCAGCCCACAGGGTTCCACCGGGGAGCTGTTTTTT.

The V gene is TRBV11-3, the J gene TRBJ2-5; 12 bases agree with TRBD1. The CDR3 loop spans 15 amino acids. After removal of 7 bases from V and 5 bases from J, the junction contained 8 bases not matched to a gene. Germline V gene sequence: CDR1 SGHNT, CDR2 YENEEA. CDR3 bases: TGTGCCAGCACCAGAAGAGGGACAGGGGGCGAGACCCAGTACTTC. Translated, it gives CASTRRGTGGETQYF.

This CDR3 reads CAISGGTGAGYTF. The CDR3 DNA follows: TGTGCCATCAGTGGCGGGACAGGGGCTGGCTACACCTTC. V and J are TRBV10-3 and TRBJ1-2; 10 nucleotides agree with TRBD1. V dropped 4 bases and J dropped 7; count of bases not matched to a gene: 3. There are 13 residues in the CDR3. Germline V gives CDR1 ENHRY, CDR2 SYGVKD.

V is TRBV5-4 and J is TRBJ2-3; D may be TRBD2 (5 bases). The V gene's germline CDR1 is SGHNT and CDR2 YYREEE (reference sequence). V lost 0 bases and J 1 base, leaving 18 bases between the germline ends. CDR3 length equals 18 residues. CDR3 in DNA: TGTGCCAGCAGCTTGGGAGGGTTCGCCCGTCCCGGCACAGATACGCAGTATTTT. This codes for CASSLGGFARPGTDTQYF.

The rearrangement joins TRBV19 to TRBJ1-2, with 7 bases lining up with TRBD1. The V segment lost 1 base and the J segment 10 bases; nucleotides outside the gene matches: 6. The CDR3 spans 13 residues. CDR1 is LNHDA and CDR2 is SQIVND in the germline V gene (reference sequence). The CDR3 DNA reads as TGTGCCAGTAGTATAGCCGGACAGGCAGACTACACCTTC. Its translation: CASSIAGQADYTF. Drawing the rest from reference TRBV19 and TRBJ1-2, the complete variable domain is DGGITQSPKYLFRKEGQNVTLSCEQNLNHDAMYWYRQDPGQGLRLIYYSQIVNDFQKGDIAEGYSVSREKKESFPLTVTSAQKNPTAFYLCASSIAGQADYTFGSGTRLTVV.

This chain joins TRBV30 and TRBJ1-2; perhaps TRBD1 as D (6 bases). V dropped 3 bases and J dropped 1 base, with 18 bases sitting between them. The CDR3 consists of 16 residues. Per the germline V gene, CDR1 is GTSNPN and CDR2 is SVGIG (reference sequence). The CDR3 DNA reads TGTGCCTGGAGGAATTACCGGACAGTTGATAACTATGGCTACACCTTC. This translates into CAWRNYRTVDNYGYTF.

A few counts support this clone. CDR3 residues: CASRDGQSGNTIYF. The CDR3 DNA is TGTGCCAGCAGGGACGGACAGTCTGGAAACACCATATATTTT. V gene TRBV6-5 combines with J gene TRBJ1-3, with TRBD1 as a possible D gene (6 bases). The CDR3 is 14 amino acids. The V end lost 6 bases, the J end lost 1 base, and 10 bases lay between the germline ends. The germline gives CDR1 MNHEY, CDR2 SVGAGI.

The table lists this clone with a few counts. The chain links TRBV21-1 to TRBJ2-3; the table's D call, TRBD2, was not checked against the DNA. TRBV21-1 is assigned pseudogene status. This CDR3 spans 16 amino acids. The CDR3, as DNA: TGTGCCAGCAGCAAATTAGCGGGAGGGCTCGCAGATACGCAGTATTTT. Residues: CASSKLAGGLADTQYF.

The chain combines TRBV19 with TRBJ2-5, with a tentative D call TRBD1 (6 bases). CDR1 LNHDA and CDR2 SQIVND come from the germline V gene (reference sequence). The CDR3 has 15 amino acids. Trimming cost V 5 bases and J 1 base, with 14 bases left between them. CDR3 loop: CASSGIQGAQETQYF. CDR3 DNA: TGTGCCAGTAGTGGCATACAGGGAGCCCAAGAGACCCAGTACTTC. Supplemented by reference TRBV19 and TRBJ2-5, the full variable domain reads DGGITQSPKYLFRKEGQNVTLSCEQNLNHDAMYWYRQDPGQGLRLIYYSQIVNDFQKGDIAEGYSVSREKKESFPLTVTSAQKNPTAFYLCASSGIQGAQETQYFGPGTRLLVL.

The chain joins TRBV7-3 to TRBJ2-1; D is possibly TRBD2 (6 bases). The CDR3 has 14 amino acids. CDR1 and CDR2 from the germline V gene are SGHTA and FQGTGA. V was shortened by 2 bases and J by 7 bases, with 12 bases between the two germline ends. The CDR3: CASSLDGRGNEQFF. CDR3 in DNA: TGTGCCAGCAGCTTAGACGGGAGAGGTAATGAGCAGTTCTTC.

The V call is TRBV6-5, the J call TRBJ2-1; TRBD1 matches 9 bases. CDR3 length: 15 residues. V was clipped by 7 bases and J by 3 bases; unmatched bases: 7. Germline V gene sequence: CDR1 MNHEY, CDR2 SVGAGI. The CDR3 sequence is CASIPMGQGYNEQFF. The CDR3, as DNA: TGTGCCAGCATCCCAATGGGACAGGGCTACAATGAGCAGTTCTTC.

The chain carries TRBV29-1 and TRBJ2-2; 9 nucleotides agree with TRBD1. V lost 7 bases and J lost 5; bases outside the gene matches: 2. This CDR3 is 12 amino acids long. CDR1 SQVTM and CDR2 ANQGSEA come from the germline V gene. Here the CDR3 reads CSAGQGTGELFF. Here the CDR3 DNA reads TGCAGCGCTGGACAGGGGACCGGGGAGCTGTTTTTT.